The clone carrying this T cell receptor beta chain was seen a handful of times. Each CDR3 protein is one row after TCRdb ran MiXCR on the 5' RACE reads. This table holds 300,000 to 400,000 distinct CDR3 sequences, 21% found once. The data belong to a study of T-cell memory formation after mild COVID-19. Source material: PBMCs or a T cell subset sorted from them (not recorded which). The receptor's source is an adult woman who had mild COVID-19 (a few samples of this study predate the infection). Cell type and time point are not known.

CDR3 coding DNA: TGCAGTGCTACTGACCACAGGGATAATTCACCCCTCCACTTT. Translation: CSATDHRDNSPLHF. V gene TRBV20-1 combines with J gene TRBJ1-6; D is perhaps TRBD1 (6 bases). Germline assignment: CDR1 DFQATT and CDR2 SNEGSKA (reference sequence). V was shortened by 4 bases and J by 5 bases, with 12 bases between the two germline ends. This CDR3 has 14 amino acids.